This T cell receptor beta chain was sequenced in a study of vaccination and CD4 T cells after COVID-19. Study-wide context: Convalescent persons amounted to six males plus four females, two of whom were Hispanic.

The Oncomine TCR Beta short-read assay was applied to DNA of cultured CD4+ T cells. Genomic DNA extraction was carried out from cultured CD4+ T cells. One entry per CDR3 protein results from TCRdb running MiXCR on the PCR reads. The table records some 7,600 distinct CDR3 sequences, more than 35% of them present only once. Study-wide results and caveats: Median SARS-CoV-2-reactive clonotypes rose from approximately 21 to 38, not significantly.

The treatment here: approximately nine-day PBMC culture with coronavirus spike peptide pools or control peptides (ViraFEST assay). Samples of CD4+ T cells were obtained from the unexposed donor before the COVID-19 pandemic (2011-2018). ViraFEST expanded antigen-specific T cells with peptide pools, then sequenced TCRs. To note about this clonotype: Its antigen is not identified.

Looked up from germline, CDR1 is LNHDA and CDR2 is SQIVND (reference sequence). The length of the CDR3 is 13 residues. The V end lost 3 bases, the J end lost 9 bases, and 9 bases lay between the germline ends. The TCR comes from a human donor in good health. The genes are TRBV19 and TRBJ1-6; D remains ambiguous. The sample consisted of CD4+ T cells from blood, cultured in vitro. The CDR3 here is CASSINWGSPLHF. The CDR3 DNA reads TGTGCCAGTAGTATTAACTGGGGTTCACCCCTCCACTTT.